What follows are 21 T cell receptor beta chains derived from one specimen sequenced in a study of T cell responses to AZD1222 COVID-19 vaccine. Using immunoSEQ multiplex PCR, the repertoire was profiled, and TCRdb retains in-frame clones only, with some absent. The sample consists of over 150,000 clones, roughly nine tenths of them appearing once. Sample: peripheral blood, taken on day 0 of AZD1222 vaccination. These receptors all stem from an adult in good health.

The chain has TRBV24-1 and TRBJ2-2, with D perhaps matching TRBD2 (5 bases). V shed 5 bases and J shed 9 bases, with 12 bases lying between them. This CDR3 has 13 residues. Germline values: CDR1 KGHDR, CDR2 SFDVKD. The chain's CDR3 is CATSGTGLRELFF. Here the CDR3 DNA reads TGTGCCACCAGTGGTACGGGATTAAGGGAGCTGTTTTTT.

The chain carries TRBV7-9 and TRBJ1-1, with 7 nucleotides matching TRBD1. V was clipped by 8 bases and J by 5 bases; unmatched bases: 8. The CDR3 extends over 13 amino acids. Germline-derived CDR1 and CDR2 are SEHNR and FQNEAQ (reference sequence). This CDR3 reads CASPHRGETEAFF. The CDR3 DNA reads TGTGCCAGCCCACACAGGGGTGAAACTGAAGCTTTCTTT.

The chain uses TRBV7-9 and TRBJ2-7; 11 bases line up with TRBD1. CDR1 is SEHNR, CDR2 FQNEAQ, per germline (reference sequence). The length of the CDR3 is 18 residues. J lost 4 bases, V lost 2 bases, and 13 bases had no gene match. The CDR3 nucleotides are TGTGCCAGCAGCTTACGATCGCCCGGACAGGGGGCGCGATACGAGCAGTACTTC. Amino acid sequence: CASSLRSPGQGARYEQYF.

This chain uses TRBV18 with TRBJ1-2, with 8 bases fitting TRBD1. The length of the CDR3 is 13 residues. The V gene's germline CDR1 is KGHSH and CDR2 LQKENI. Losses at the gene ends were 5 bases for V and 8 bases for J; bases not matched to a gene: 7. The CDR3 sequence is CASSADRVGGYTF. CDR3 nucleotides: TGTGCCAGCTCAGCGGACAGGGTCGGCGGCTACACCTTC.

This chain connects TRBV5-6 to TRBJ1-2, with 10 bases lining up with TRBD1. This CDR3 has 13 residues. V dropped 2 bases and J dropped 8; count of bases not matched to a gene: 3. Germline V CDR1 and CDR2: SGHDT, YYEEEE. In DNA form, the CDR3 reads TGTGCCAGCAGCTTTGACAGGGGGCAAGGCTACACCTTC. This gives the protein CASSFDRGQGYTF.

The chain combines TRBV28 with TRBJ2-3; D is unresolved. The CDR3 runs to 13 residues. The germline V and J ends were trimmed by 8 bases and 0 bases, with 9 bases remaining between them. Germline-derived CDR1 and CDR2 are MDHEN and SYDVKM. The CDR3 nucleotides are TGTGCCAGCTGGCGGTTTAGCACAGATACGCAGTATTTT. It yields the protein CASWRFSTDTQYF.

The rearrangement joins TRBV19 to TRBJ2-2; TRBD1 matches 7 bases. The ends lost 5 bases at V and 4 bases at J; junction bases unmatched: 4. The germline V gene encodes CDR1 LNHDA and CDR2 SQIVND (reference sequence). The CDR3 runs to 14 residues. The CDR3 here is CASSAGTATGELFF. The CDR3 bases are TGTGCCAGTAGTGCCGGGACAGCCACCGGGGAGCTGTTTTTT.

This chain joins TRBV27 and TRBJ2-7, with 7 bases identical to TRBD1. CDR1 is MNHEY and CDR2 is SMNVEV in the germline V gene (reference sequence). The CDR3 length is 14 residues. Trimming cost V 2 bases and J 3 bases; bases outside gene matches: 4. CDR3 sequence reads: CASSLGRGLYEQYF. CDR3 sequence (DNA): TGTGCCAGCAGTTTAGGAAGGGGGCTCTACGAGCAGTACTTC.

V and J are TRBV30 and TRBJ2-6; no clear D gene. This CDR3 comprises 18 residues. Germline-derived CDR1 and CDR2 are GTSNPN and SVGIG (reference sequence). V was pared by 2 bases and J by 0 bases, with 17 bases between. This CDR3 is CAWSTVGMVDSGANVLTF. CDR3 coding DNA: TGTGCCTGGAGTACCGTGGGCATGGTAGACTCTGGGGCCAACGTCCTGACTTTC.

The chain recombines TRBV27 with TRBJ1-1; TRBD1 matches at 7 bases. V gave up 2 bases and J gave up 1 base; unmatched junction bases: 13. Germline loops: CDR1 MNHEY, CDR2 SMNVEV (reference sequence). This CDR3 has 18 residues. The chain's CDR3 is CASSLIPGRDSKNTEAFF. The DNA for the CDR3 is TGTGCCAGCAGTTTAATCCCAGGGCGGGACAGTAAGAACACTGAAGCTTTCTTT.

The rearrangement links TRBV29-1 to TRBJ1-4, with a tentative D call TRBD1 (5 bases). The CDR3 has 13 amino acids. CDR1 is SQVTM and CDR2 is ANQGSEA in the germline V gene. Trimming took 6 bases from V and 0 from J, leaving 8 bases between them. CDR3 DNA sequence: TGCAGCGTCGAGGGGCCAACTAATGAAAAACTGTTTTTT. This gives the protein CSVEGPTNEKLFF.

The chain carries TRBV5-5 and TRBJ2-3, with a weak D call TRBD1 (5 bases). The germline CDR1 and CDR2 sequences are SGHKS and YYEKEE (reference sequence). The CDR3 runs to 15 residues. The ends were cut back, 1 base at V and 3 bases at J, with 12 bases in the middle. CDR3 protein: CASSLLGDGTDTQYF. Here the CDR3 DNA reads TGTGCCAGCAGCTTGTTAGGGGATGGGACAGATACGCAGTATTTT.

The J gene is TRBJ1-6, the V gene TRBV28; D uncertain. Germline CDR1 is MDHEN and CDR2 is SYDVKM. Trimming shortened V by 6 bases and J by 11 bases, and 17 bases separated the two germline ends. CDR3 length: 14 amino acids. The DNA of the CDR3 is TGTGCCAGCAGCCTAGGGCGCCTGGGGACACCCCTCCACTTT. Its protein is CASSLGRLGTPLHF.

This chain uses TRBV7-6 with TRBJ2-2; D perhaps matches TRBD2 (5 bases). The CDR3 loop spans 17 amino acids. Looked up from germline, CDR1 is SGHVS and CDR2 is FNYEAQ. V was trimmed by 5 bases and J by 1 base, leaving 17 bases between them. CDR3 DNA: TGTGCCAGCAGCCACGGAGGAGTTTTACAGAACACCGGGGAGCTGTTTTTT. This translates into CASSHGGVLQNTGELFF.

The V call is TRBV29-1, the J call TRBJ1-2; TRBD1 is a possible D gene (5 bases). V dropped 6 bases and J dropped 8 bases, with 10 bases sitting between them. Germline V lookup: CDR1 SQVTM, CDR2 ANQGSEA. The CDR3 has 10 amino acids. The CDR3 sequence: CSVGDFGYTF. CDR3 coding DNA: TGCAGCGTCGGGGACTTCGGCTACACCTTC.

V and J are TRBV6-5 and TRBJ2-7, with D possibly being TRBD1 (6 bases). Germline CDR1 is MNHEY and CDR2 is SVGAGI. Trimming shortened V by 11 bases and J by 5 bases, and 25 bases separated the two germline ends. The CDR3 has 15 residues. CDR3 DNA: TGTGCCGTAGGATCGCGGCGACAGGTCAAAAACGAGCAGTACTTC. Translated, it gives CAVGSRRQVKNEQYF.

The V and J genes are TRBV6-5 and TRBJ1-2; D is ambiguous. This CDR3 has 13 amino acids. The V gene lost 5 bases and the J gene lost 4 bases, with 11 bases spanning the gap. Germline assignment: CDR1 MNHEY and CDR2 SVGAGI. For the CDR3, the DNA is TGTGCCAGCAGTCCAACGAGTGGCTATGGCTACACCTTC. It codes for CASSPTSGYGYTF.

V and J are TRBV2 and TRBJ1-2; D is undetermined. The CDR3 spans 15 residues. Trimming removed 6 bases at V and 8 bases at J, with 22 bases between. Germline V gene lookup returns CDR1 SNHLY and CDR2 FYNNEI. Here the CDR3 DNA reads TGTGCCAGCAGGACACCTCAAAGGGTAACGGGCGGCTACACCTTC. It translates to CASRTPQRVTGGYTF.

In its sample, this clone was seen once. The chain is built from TRBV9 and TRBJ1-5, with TRBD1 matching over 7 bases. Germline CDR1 and CDR2: SGDLS and YYNGEE. The length of the CDR3 is 14 residues. With V trimmed by 3 bases and J by 6 bases, 6 bases remained unmatched. CDR3: CASSAQGMGQPQHF. In DNA form, the CDR3 reads TGTGCCAGCAGCGCACAGGGGATGGGTCAGCCCCAGCATTTT.

The V gene is TRBV28, the J gene TRBJ1-2; TRBD1 agrees at 10 bases. The junction had 2 bases not matched to a gene; V was cut back by 2 bases and J by 8 bases. Germline V CDR1 and CDR2: MDHEN, SYDVKM. This CDR3 spans 13 amino acids. The CDR3 loop is CASSLGTGVGYTF. CDR3 nucleotides: TGTGCCAGCAGTTTAGGGACAGGGGTGGGCTACACCTTC.

This sequence joins TRBV7-2 and TRBJ2-7, with 8 bases aligning to TRBD1. The length of the CDR3 is 14 residues. The V gene's germline CDR1 is SGHTA and CDR2 FQGNSA. J gave up 0 bases and V 2 bases, and 0 bases lay outside the gene matches. The CDR3 bases are TGTGCCAGCAGCTTACAGGGGGCCTCCTACGAGCAGTACTTC. It yields the protein CASSLQGASYEQYF.